Presented here are 18 T cell receptor beta chains from one specimen sequenced in a study of blood T cell repertoires in COVID-19. Generated by immunoSEQ multiplex PCR, the TCRdb table keeps only in-frame clones and is missing some. The sample lists 100,000 to 150,000 clones; over 75% were seen once. The sequencing sample was made of peripheral blood. These receptors were taken from a man aged 65 to 85 with active COVID-19.

This chain connects TRBV7-2 to TRBJ1-4; TRBD1 is a possible D gene (5 bases). Deletions cut 5 bases from V and 4 bases from J, with 11 bases between. The V gene's germline CDR1 is SGHTA and CDR2 FQGNSA. The CDR3 has 14 residues. The CDR3 is CASSHRLYNEKLFF. Here the CDR3 DNA reads TGTGCCAGCAGCCACAGGCTCTATAATGAAAAACTGTTTTTT. The full variable domain, completed using reference TRBV7-2 and TRBJ1-4, is GAGVSQSPSNKVTEKGKDVELRCDPISGHTALYWYRQSLGQGLEFLIYFQGNSAPDKSGLPSDRFSAERTGGSVSTLTIQRTQQEDSAVYLCASSHRLYNEKLFFGSGTQLSVL.

The rearrangement uses TRBV14 and TRBJ2-5; 7 bases match TRBD2. Trimming removed 6 bases from V and 4 bases from J; junction bases left unmatched: 11. This CDR3 contains 15 residues. CDR1 and CDR2 from the germline V gene are SGHDN and FVKESK. The CDR3 here is CASSDLAAPRETQYF. In DNA form, the CDR3 reads TGTGCCAGCAGTGATCTAGCGGCCCCGAGAGAGACCCAGTACTTC.

The CDR3 nucleotides read TGTGCCAGCAGCAGAACTAGCGGTATGAACATTCAGTACTTC. Translating it yields CASSRTSGMNIQYF. The chain uses TRBV7-2 and TRBJ2-4; 8 bases agree with TRBD2. CDR3 length: 14 amino acids. Germline V gives CDR1 SGHTA, CDR2 FQGNSA. The trim removed 5 bases at V and 7 bases at J, leaving 7 bases unmatched. Based on the CDR3 plus reference TRBV7-2 and TRBJ2-4, the full variable domain is GAGVSQSPSNKVTEKGKDVELRCDPISGHTALYWYRQSLGQGLEFLIYFQGNSAPDKSGLPSDRFSAERTGGSVSTLTIQRTQQEDSAVYLCASSRTSGMNIQYFGAGTRLSVL.

The rearrangement uses TRBV5-1 and TRBJ2-7, with TRBD1 matching 8 bases. The CDR3 consists of 15 residues. The V gene's germline CDR1 is SGHRS and CDR2 YFSETQ. J gave up 4 bases and V 1 base, and 7 bases lay outside the gene matches. CDR3 sequence: CASSLRQGLRYEQYF. The CDR3 DNA reads TGCGCCAGCAGCTTGAGACAGGGGTTACGGTACGAGCAGTACTTC.

V usage is TRBV4-1 and J usage is TRBJ2-5, with 7 bases that match TRBD2. CDR3 size: 14 residues. Germline V gives CDR1 MGHRA, CDR2 YSYEKL. V was pared by 6 bases and J by 3 bases, with 7 bases of the junction left unmatched. CDR3 in DNA: TGCGCCAGCAGGCCAACCGGGACTAAAGAGACCCAGTACTTC. It translates to CASRPTGTKETQYF.

The chain uses TRBV18 and TRBJ2-3; no reliable D call. Germline V gene sequence: CDR1 KGHSH, CDR2 LQKENI. Trimming cost V 3 bases and J 2 bases, with 12 bases left between them. CDR3 length equals 15 residues. The CDR3 loop is CASSPAASLTDTQYF. The CDR3 nucleotides read TGTGCCAGCTCACCCGCGGCAAGCCTCACAGATACGCAGTATTTT.

The gene calls are TRBV5-1 and TRBJ1-4; 10 bases map to TRBD1. CDR1 and CDR2 from the germline V gene are SGHRS and YFSETQ. The trim removed 5 bases at V and 7 bases at J, leaving 8 bases unmatched. This CDR3 spans 15 amino acids. Written as DNA, the CDR3 is TGCGCCAGCAGTTCGGGGGACAGGGGAGTTGAAAAACTGTTTTTT. Protein sequence: CASSSGDRGVEKLFF.

The DNA for the CDR3 is TGTGCCAGCGGTCGAGACCAGGGAGGTACGCAGTATTTT. Translation gives CASGRDQGGTQYF. The V and J genes are TRBV9 and TRBJ2-3; tentative D call: TRBD2 (6 bases). The ends were cut back, 7 bases at V and 8 bases at J, with 17 bases in the middle. This CDR3 is 13 amino acids long. CDR1 is SGDLS, CDR2 YYNGEE, per germline.

The CDR3 protein is CASSPAYEQYF. CDR3 sequence (DNA): TGTGCCAGCAGCCCCGCCTACGAGCAGTACTTC. The rearrangement uses TRBV7-9 and TRBJ2-7; D is undetermined. Germline-derived CDR1 and CDR2 are SEHNR and FQNEAQ (reference sequence). The CDR3 consists of 11 residues. V was shortened by 5 bases and J by 2 bases, with 4 bases between the two germline ends.

The chain uses TRBV5-1 and TRBJ2-3, with 12 bases fitting TRBD2. The CDR3 spans 18 residues. After removal of 7 bases from V and 3 bases from J, the junction contained 15 bases not matched to a gene. Germline loops: CDR1 SGHRS, CDR2 YFSETQ. The CDR3 is CASLASPTTSGRTDTQYF. CDR3 nucleotide sequence: TGCGCCAGCCTCGCGAGCCCTACGACTAGCGGGAGAACAGATACGCAGTATTTT. Full variable domain (missing parts from reference TRBV5-1 and TRBJ2-3): KAGVTQTPRYLIKTRGQQVTLSCSPISGHRSVSWYQQTPGQGLQFLFEYFSETQRNKGNFPGRFSGRQFSNSRSEMNVSTLELGDSALYLCASLASPTTSGRTDTQYFGPGTRLTVL.

This clone was counted once. The same CDR3 arises from other DNA sequences in this sample as well. This sequence joins TRBV4-1 and TRBJ1-1; D is ambiguous. Germline V gene lookup returns CDR1 MGHRA and CDR2 YSYEKL. The CDR3 totals 14 residues. Trimming removed 0 bases at V and 1 base at J, with 6 bases between. In DNA form, the CDR3 reads TGCGCCAGCAGCCAAGAGCCCGGGAACACTGAAGCTTTCTTT. Its protein is CASSQEPGNTEAFF.

This rearrangement joins TRBV7-9 to TRBJ1-1; 8 nucleotides agree with TRBD1. The CDR3 is 15 amino acids. The V gene's germline CDR1 is SEHNR and CDR2 FQNEAQ (reference sequence). Losses at the gene ends were 3 bases for V and 1 base for J; bases not matched to a gene: 4. The CDR3 loop is CASSLVDRGNTEAFF. DNA for the CDR3: TGTGCCAGCAGCTTGGTTGACAGGGGGAACACTGAAGCTTTCTTT. Combining the CDR3 with reference TRBV7-9 and TRBJ1-1 gives the whole variable domain DTGVSQNPRHKITKRGQNVTFRCDPISEHNRLYWYRQTLGQGPEFLTYFQNEAQLEKSRLLSDRFSAERPKGSFSTLEIQRTEQGDSAMYLCASSLVDRGNTEAFFGQGTRLTVV.

The chain joins TRBV24-1 to TRBJ2-3; TRBD2 might be the D (5 bases). In germline, CDR1 is KGHDR, CDR2 SFDVKD. With 3 bases removed from V and 2 bases from J, the gap between germline ends came to 11 bases. The CDR3 consists of 15 residues. The CDR3, as DNA: TGTGCCACCAGTGATCCCACTAGACCCACAGATACGCAGTATTTT. Translated, it gives CATSDPTRPTDTQYF.

The chain is built from TRBV2 and TRBJ2-2, with 8 bases fitting TRBD1. Germline assignment: CDR1 SNHLY and CDR2 FYNNEI. The CDR3 consists of 15 residues. Trimming at V came to 6 bases and at J to 1 base, leaving 4 bases not matched to a gene. This CDR3 reads CASRPGTGNTGELFF. DNA for the CDR3: TGTGCCAGCAGACCCGGGACAGGGAACACCGGGGAGCTGTTTTTT.

This clone was observed a single time. The rearrangement joins TRBV5-6 to TRBJ1-4, with TRBD1 identical over 7 bases. Germline V gene lookup returns CDR1 SGHDT and CDR2 YYEEEE. This CDR3 has 13 residues. The V gene end was trimmed by 3 bases and the J gene end by 9 bases; junction bases not matched to a gene: 5. In DNA form, the CDR3 reads TGTGCCAGCAGCTACCAGGGGGACAAAAAACTGTTTTTT. This sequence encodes CASSYQGDKKLFF.

This chain uses TRBV14 with TRBJ2-5; D remains unclear. Between the trimmed V and J ends, which lost 1 base and 5 bases, there was a span of 11 bases. The germline V gene has CDR1 SGHDN and CDR2 FVKESK. The CDR3 contains 14 residues. CDR3: CASSQGARSETQYF. Here the CDR3 DNA reads TGTGCCAGCAGCCAAGGGGCCAGGTCCGAGACCCAGTACTTC. The whole variable domain, remainder taken from reference TRBV14 and TRBJ2-5, is EAGVTQFPSHSVIEKGQTVTLRCDPISGHDNLYWYRRVMGKEIKFLLHFVKESKQDESGMPNNRFLAERTGGTYSTLKVQPAELEDSGVYFCASSQGARSETQYFGPGTRLLVL.

The chain combines TRBV21-1 with TRBJ2-7; the table's TRBD2 call for D was not verified on the DNA. TRBV21-1 counts as a pseudogene. The CDR3 extends over 13 amino acids. The CDR3 is CASGAGGPYEQYF. The CDR3 region has the DNA TGTGCCAGCGGGGCGGGAGGCCCCTACGAGCAGTACTTC.

J is TRBJ2-1 and V is TRBV7-8, with D perhaps matching TRBD2 (7 bases). V lost 5 bases and J lost 7, with 12 bases in between. The CDR3 covers 13 residues. CDR1 and CDR2 from the germline V gene are SGHVS and FQNEAQ. The CDR3 region has the DNA TGTGCCAGCAGCCTAGGGGGACTAAATGAGCAGTTCTTC. As protein: CASSLGGLNEQFF. Supplemented by reference TRBV7-8 and TRBJ2-1, the full variable domain reads GAGVSQSPRYKVAKRGQDVALRCDPISGHVSLFWYQQALGQGPEFLTYFQNEAQLDKSGLPSDRFFAERPEGSVSTLKIQRTQQEDSAVYLCASSLGGLNEQFFGPGTRLTVL.